This record covers a single TCR beta chain. Original analysis: Amplified reference gene primers provided the basis for estimating nucleated cell counts. The repertoire was sequenced with immunoSEQ multiplex PCR; TCRdb's copy has only in-frame clones and lacks some. V and J calls and clone size are copied from that table; D and trimming were computed from the DNA. The sample has hundreds of thousands of clones, roughly 83% seen once. These data belong to a study of blood T cell repertoires in COVID-19. Study in general: From the United States, Italy and Spain came samples of acute and convalescent COVID-19. The cDNA or gDNA used as material had been derived from T cells, B-cell-depleted T cells, or PBMCs.

Germline CDR1 is SGDLS and CDR2 is YYNGEE. The CDR3 has 14 amino acids. Trimming removed 1 base from V and 3 bases from J, with 8 bases in between. The chain has TRBV9 and TRBJ2-1, with D maybe TRBD1 (5 bases). The specimen was peripheral blood. This TCR was recovered from a woman of 80 years or more with acute or convalescent COVID-19. DNA of the CDR3: TGTGCCAGCAGCGTAACTGACAGCTACAATGAGCAGTTCTTC. Protein product: CASSVTDSYNEQFF.